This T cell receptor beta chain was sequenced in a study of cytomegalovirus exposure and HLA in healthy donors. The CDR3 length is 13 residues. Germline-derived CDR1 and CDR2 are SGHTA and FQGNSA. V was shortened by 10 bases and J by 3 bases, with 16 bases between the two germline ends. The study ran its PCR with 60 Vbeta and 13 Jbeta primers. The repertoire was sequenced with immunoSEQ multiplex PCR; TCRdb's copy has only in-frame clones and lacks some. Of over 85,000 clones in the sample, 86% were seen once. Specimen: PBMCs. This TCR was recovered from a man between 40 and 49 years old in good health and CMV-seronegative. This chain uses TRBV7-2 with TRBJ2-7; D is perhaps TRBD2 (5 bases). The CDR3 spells CATRGFGSYEQYF. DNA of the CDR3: TGTGCCACCCGAGGGTTCGGAAGCTACGAGCAGTACTTC.